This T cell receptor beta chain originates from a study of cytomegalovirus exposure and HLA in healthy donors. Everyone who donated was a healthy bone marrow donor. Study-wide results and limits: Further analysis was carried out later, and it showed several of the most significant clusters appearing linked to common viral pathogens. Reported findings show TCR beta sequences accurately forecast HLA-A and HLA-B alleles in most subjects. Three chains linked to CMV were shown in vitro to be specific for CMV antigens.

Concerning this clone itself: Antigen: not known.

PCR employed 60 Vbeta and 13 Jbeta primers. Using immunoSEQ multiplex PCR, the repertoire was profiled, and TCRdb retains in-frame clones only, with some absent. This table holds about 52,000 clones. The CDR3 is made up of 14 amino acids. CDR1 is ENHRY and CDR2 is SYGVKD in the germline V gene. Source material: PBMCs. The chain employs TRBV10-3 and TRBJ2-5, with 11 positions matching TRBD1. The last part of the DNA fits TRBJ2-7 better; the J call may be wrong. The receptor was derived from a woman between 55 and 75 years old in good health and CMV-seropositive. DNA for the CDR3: TGTGCCATCACCGGGACAGGGGGGTCCTACGAGCAGTACTTC. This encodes CAITGTGGSYEQYF.